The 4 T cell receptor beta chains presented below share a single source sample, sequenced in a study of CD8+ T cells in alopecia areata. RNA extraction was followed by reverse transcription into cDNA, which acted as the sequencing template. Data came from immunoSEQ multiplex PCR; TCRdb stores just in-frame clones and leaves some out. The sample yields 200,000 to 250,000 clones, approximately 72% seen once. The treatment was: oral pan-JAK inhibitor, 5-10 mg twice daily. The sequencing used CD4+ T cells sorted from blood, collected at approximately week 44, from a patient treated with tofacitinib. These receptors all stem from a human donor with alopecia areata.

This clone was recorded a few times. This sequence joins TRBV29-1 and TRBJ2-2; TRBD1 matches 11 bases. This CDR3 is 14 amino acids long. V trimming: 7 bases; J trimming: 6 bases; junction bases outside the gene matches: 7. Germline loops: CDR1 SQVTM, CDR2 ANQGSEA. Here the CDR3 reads CSAGQGAPAGELFF. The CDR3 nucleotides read TGCAGCGCCGGACAGGGGGCGCCTGCCGGGGAGCTGTTTTTT.

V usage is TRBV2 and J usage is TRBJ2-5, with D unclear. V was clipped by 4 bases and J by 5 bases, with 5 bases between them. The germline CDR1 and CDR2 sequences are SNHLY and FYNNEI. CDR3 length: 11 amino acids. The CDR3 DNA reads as TGTGCCAGCAGTGGTGGTGAGACCCAGTACTTC. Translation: CASSGGETQYF.

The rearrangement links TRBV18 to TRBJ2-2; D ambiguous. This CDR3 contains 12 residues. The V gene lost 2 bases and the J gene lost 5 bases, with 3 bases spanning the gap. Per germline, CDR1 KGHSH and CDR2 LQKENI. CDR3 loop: CASSPGTGELFF. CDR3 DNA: TGTGCCAGCTCACCAGGGACCGGGGAGCTGTTTTTT. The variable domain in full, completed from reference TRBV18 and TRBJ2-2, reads NAGVMQNPRHLVRRRGQEARLRCSPMKGHSHVYWYRQLPEEGLKFMVYLQKENIIDESGMPKERFSAEFPKEGPSILRIQQVVRGDSAAYFCASSPGTGELFFGEGSRLTVL.

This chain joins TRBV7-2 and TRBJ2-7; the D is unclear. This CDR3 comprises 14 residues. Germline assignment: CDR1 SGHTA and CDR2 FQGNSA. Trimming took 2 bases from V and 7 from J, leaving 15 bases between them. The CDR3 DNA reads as TGTGCCAGCAGCTTAAACAGTTTTGGTGTAGAGCAGTACTTC. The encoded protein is CASSLNSFGVEQYF.